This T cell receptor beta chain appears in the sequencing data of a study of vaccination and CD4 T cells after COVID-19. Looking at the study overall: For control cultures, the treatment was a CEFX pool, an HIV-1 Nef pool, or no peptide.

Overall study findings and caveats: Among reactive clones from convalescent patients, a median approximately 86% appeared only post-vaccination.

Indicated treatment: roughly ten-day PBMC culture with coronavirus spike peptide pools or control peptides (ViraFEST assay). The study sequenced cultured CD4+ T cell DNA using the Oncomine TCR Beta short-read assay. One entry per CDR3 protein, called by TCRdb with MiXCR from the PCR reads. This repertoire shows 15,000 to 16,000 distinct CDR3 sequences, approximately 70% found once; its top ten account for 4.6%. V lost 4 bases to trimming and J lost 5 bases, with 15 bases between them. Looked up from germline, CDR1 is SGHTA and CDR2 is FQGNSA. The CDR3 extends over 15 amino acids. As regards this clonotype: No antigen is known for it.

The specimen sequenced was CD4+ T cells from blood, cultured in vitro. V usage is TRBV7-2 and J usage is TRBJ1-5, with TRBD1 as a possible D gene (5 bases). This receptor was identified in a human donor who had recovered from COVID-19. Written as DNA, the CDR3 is TGTGCCAGCAGCTCCTTCCAGGGTACGGATCAGCCCCAGCATTTT. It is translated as CASSSFQGTDQPQHF.